The clone carrying this TCR beta chain was picked up a small number of times. Germline lookup yields CDR1 SGHVS and CDR2 FQNEAQ. With 1 base removed from V and 5 bases from J, the gap between germline ends came to 10 bases. CDR3 length: 14 residues. This entry comes from a study of cytomegalovirus exposure and HLA in healthy donors. 60 Vbeta and 13 Jbeta primers were used in PCR. Sequencing used immunoSEQ multiplex PCR; TCRdb keeps in-frame clones, though not all of them. The data hold 75,000 to 100,000 clones, with 6% to 9% observed a single time. The rearrangement uses TRBV7-8 and TRBJ2-3; D remains ambiguous. The source material was PBMCs. The TCR was taken from a man aged 50 to 60 in good health and CMV-seronegative. The CDR3 region is CASSLGQALDTQYF. CDR3 nucleotides: TGTGCCAGCAGCTTAGGGCAGGCCCTAGATACGCAGTATTTT.